Listed here is a single T cell receptor (beta chain). Its antigen is still unknown. Germline CDR1 SGHTA, CDR2 FQGNSA. V lost 7 bases, J lost 0 bases, and 12 bases lay in between. The CDR3 loop spans 14 amino acids. TCR alpha and beta CDR3 regions were amplified from RNA using iRepertoire nested multiplex PCR. TCRdb ran MiXCR on the multiplex PCR reads and lists one entry per CDR3 protein. Among more than 350,000 distinct CDR3 sequences listed, 41% were seen once. The sample originates from a study of glioma-infiltrating T cells. Findings and limits, study-wide: Tissue and blood shared very few CDR3 sequences.

Material for sequencing was glioma tissue, nonneoplastic brain tissue, or PBMCs (not recorded which). The chain carries TRBV7-2 and TRBJ1-2; no clear D gene. The receptor's source is a human donor with low-grade glioma or glioblastoma, undergoing nonglioma brain surgery, or in good health (not recorded which). Here the CDR3 reads CASNQRYPNYGYTF. Here the CDR3 DNA reads TGTGCCAGCAACCAGAGGTACCCTAACTATGGCTACACCTTC.